Each of the 17 T cell receptor beta chains below was sequenced from the same sample in a study of T cell repertoires in cytomegalovirus infection. TCRdb processed the reads anew with MiXCR; each CDR3 protein has one entry. This table holds 200,000 to 300,000 distinct CDR3 sequences, roughly 10% found once. Sequencing input: PBMCs. The source is a human donor in good health (CMV status not recorded). Some clones in this sample may be carry-over from other donors' samples.

This clonotype was recorded a few times. The rearrangement links TRBV7-3 to TRBJ1-2, with no clear D. The CDR3 runs to 12 residues. Deletions cut 5 bases from V and 4 bases from J, with 8 bases between. Germline CDR1 and CDR2: SGHTA and FQGTGA. CDR3 DNA sequence: TGTGCCAGCAGCGTTCTTAGCTATGGCTACACCTTC. The encoded protein is CASSVLSYGYTF.

The rearrangement links TRBV6-6 to TRBJ1-4; D not resolved. Germline lookup yields CDR1 MNHNY and CDR2 SVGAGI (reference sequence). V lost 7 bases and J 4 bases, leaving 10 bases between the germline ends. The CDR3 is 13 residues long. CDR3 in amino acids: CASIKGVNEKLFF. The CDR3 DNA is TGTGCCAGCATTAAAGGAGTTAATGAAAAACTGTTTTTT.

The chain is built from TRBV5-6 and TRBJ2-2; D is unclear. The CDR3 sequence is 14 residues long. Germline CDR1 and CDR2: SGHDT and YYEEEE. V was shortened by 0 bases and J by 5 bases, with 8 bases between the two germline ends. In DNA, the CDR3 is TGTGCCAGCAGCTTGGACCCAAGGACCGGGGAGCTGTTTTTT. Amino acid sequence: CASSLDPRTGELFF.

The chain couples TRBV3-1 to TRBJ1-6, with 10 nucleotides matching TRBD1. V lost 0 bases, J lost 10 bases, and 9 bases stayed unmatched. Germline loops: CDR1 LGHDT, CDR2 YNNKEL (reference sequence). The CDR3 spans 17 residues. The CDR3 protein is CASSQERGTGERSPLHF. The CDR3 coding sequence is TGTGCCAGCAGCCAAGAAAGGGGGACAGGGGAAAGATCACCCCTCCACTTT.

The gene calls are TRBV5-1 and TRBJ2-2; D gene ambiguous. Per germline, CDR1 SGHRS and CDR2 YFSETQ. The CDR3 has 16 residues. V dropped 4 bases and J dropped 2 bases, with 15 bases sitting between them. DNA of the CDR3: TGCGCCAGCAGCCCCCTCGTCGGTTTCAACACCGGGGAGCTGTTTTTT. Its translation is CASSPLVGFNTGELFF.

This clonotype turned up a few times. The chain has TRBV2 and TRBJ1-1, with unresolved D. The CDR3 runs to 16 residues. Looked up from germline, CDR1 is SNHLY and CDR2 is FYNNEI. V lost 4 bases and J lost 4, with 19 bases in between. The CDR3 is CASSVNAGFPPTEAFF. The CDR3 DNA is TGTGCCAGCAGTGTAAACGCAGGATTCCCCCCCACTGAAGCTTTCTTT.

The sample holds a few counts of this clonotype. The V call is TRBV5-1, the J call TRBJ2-2; 10 nucleotides agree with TRBD1. V trimming: 4 bases; J trimming: 6 bases; junction bases outside the gene matches: 6. CDR1 SGHRS and CDR2 YFSETQ come from the germline V gene. CDR3 length: 15 amino acids. The CDR3: CASSPQGTGAGELFF. As DNA, the CDR3 is TGCGCCAGCAGCCCCCAAGGGACAGGGGCCGGGGAGCTGTTTTTT.

The V call is TRBV6-2 or TRBV6-3, the J call TRBJ2-3, with D tentatively TRBD1 (5 bases). CDR1 MNHEY and CDR2 SVGEGT come from the germline V gene. This CDR3 contains 15 residues. V gave up 2 bases and J gave up 3 bases, with 12 bases separating them. CDR3 residues: CASSYRGGMTDTQYF. The CDR3 DNA reads as TGTGCCAGCAGTTACAGGGGCGGAATGACAGATACGCAGTATTTT.

This clonotype was recorded many times. This rearrangement joins TRBV20-1 to TRBJ2-7; TRBD1 aligns across 7 bases. The germline V gene encodes CDR1 DFQATT and CDR2 SNEGSKA (reference sequence). After removal of 4 bases from V and 5 bases from J, the junction contained 8 bases not matched to a gene. CDR3 size: 13 residues. CDR3: CSANRGNMDEQYF. CDR3 sequence (DNA): TGCAGTGCTAACAGGGGTAACATGGACGAGCAGTACTTC.

This clonotype was detected ten times or more. The V call is TRBV12-3 or TRBV12-4, the J call TRBJ2-7; D perhaps matches TRBD1 (8 bases). There are 14 residues in the CDR3. V was cut by 7 bases and J by 3 bases, with 16 bases left in between. The DNA for the CDR3 is TGTGCCAGCAACCCCACAGGGGGGGGCTACGAGCAGTACTTC. Translating it yields CASNPTGGGYEQYF.

This clonotype has a count of ten or more. The chain carries TRBV7-2 and TRBJ2-5; 12 bases agree with TRBD2. V lost 5 bases, J lost 5 bases, and 3 bases stayed unmatched. Germline CDR1 reads SGHTA; CDR2 reads FQGNSA. This CDR3 has 14 residues. CDR3 coding DNA: TGTGCCAGCAGCCGGACTAGCGGGGAGGAGACCCAGTACTTC. Amino acid sequence: CASSRTSGEETQYF.

This clonotype has ten or more counts. The CDR3, as DNA: TGTGCCAGCAGTCTCCGGGGACAGAGTGGGTACTTC. Translated, it gives CASSLRGQSGYF. The chain recombines TRBV12-3 or TRBV12-4 with TRBJ2-7; 7 bases align to TRBD1. V shed 5 bases, J shed 12 bases, and the junction held 10 bases outside the gene matches. This CDR3 spans 12 amino acids.

This clonotype was observed a handful of times. The rearrangement joins TRBV20-1 to TRBJ1-2; no clear D. The CDR3 length is 13 residues. Germline-derived CDR1 and CDR2 are DFQATT and SNEGSKA (reference sequence). Trimming stripped 3 bases from V and 0 bases from J, with 8 bases between. The CDR3 sequence: CSASAGANYGYTF. The CDR3 DNA follows: TGCAGTGCTAGTGCGGGAGCTAACTATGGCTACACCTTC.

This clonotype was picked up many times. V is TRBV7-8 and J is TRBJ1-6; maybe TRBD1 (6 bases). This CDR3 has 16 amino acids. V lost 4 bases and J 7 bases, leaving 17 bases between the germline ends. Per the germline V gene, CDR1 is SGHVS and CDR2 is FQNEAQ. The CDR3 nucleotides read TGTGCCAGCAGCTACTTACAGGGCGTCGAGAATTCACCCCTCCACTTT. Its translation: CASSYLQGVENSPLHF.

At least ten counts were recorded for this clonotype. This chain connects TRBV11-3 to TRBJ2-7; the D gene is possibly TRBD2 (6 bases). Germline V gene data show CDR1 as SGHNT and CDR2 as YENEEA. The CDR3 has 12 amino acids. V lost 8 bases to trimming and J lost 0 bases, with 8 bases between them. The DNA for the CDR3 is TGTGCCAGCGGGGGGTCCTCCTACGAGCAGTACTTC. This gives the protein CASGGSSYEQYF.

The chain is built from TRBV19 and TRBJ1-2; D call uncertain. Trimming took off 6 bases at V and 2 bases at J, with 25 bases between the two ends. The V gene's germline CDR1 is LNHDA and CDR2 SQIVND (reference sequence). The CDR3 extends over 18 amino acids. Here the CDR3 DNA reads TGTGCCAGTAGCCGCCAGTTGGCAGGAGCATCTTACAACTATGGCTACACCTTC. Encoded protein: CASSRQLAGASYNYGYTF.

In this sample, this clonotype turned up many times. V is TRBV6-1 and J is TRBJ1-1; TRBD1 is a possible D gene (6 bases). Looked up from germline, CDR1 is MNHNS and CDR2 is SASEGT. The CDR3 contains 15 residues. The V and J ends lost 6 bases and 4 bases respectively, with 18 bases between them. The CDR3 region has the DNA TGTGCCAGCAGCCGGGACACGGCATCTGGCACTGAAGCTTTCTTT. Amino acids: CASSRDTASGTEAFF.